Presented here are 28 T cell receptor beta chains from one specimen sequenced in a study of T cell repertoires in cytomegalovirus infection. Using its own MiXCR run on the reads, TCRdb lists one record per CDR3 protein. The sample shows approximately 750,000 distinct CDR3 sequences, roughly 36% of them seen only once. The sequenced sample was PBMCs. The receptors shown here come from a human donor in good health (CMV status not recorded). Some clones in this sample may be carry-over from other donors' samples.

In the case of this clonotype: Here the CDR3 omits its conserved ending phenylalanine or tryptophan, so a read error is the likely source. The chain uses TRBV11-2 and TRBJ2-5; no definite D call. This CDR3 region has 15 residues. V lost 5 bases and J 1 base, leaving 14 bases between the germline ends. In germline, CDR1 is SGHAT, CDR2 FQNNGV. The CDR3, as DNA: TGTGCCAGCAGCCCTTGGGCGGCTATCCAAGAGACCCAGTACTTA. This encodes CASSPWAAIQETQYL.

This clonotype was recorded a few times. The rearrangement joins TRBV2 to TRBJ2-7; D remains unclear. The ends were cut back, 3 bases at V and 0 bases at J, with 9 bases in the middle. Germline CDR1 and CDR2: SNHLY and FYNNEI. The CDR3 is 14 residues long. DNA for the CDR3: TGTGCCAGCAGTGACAGCTTCCTCTCCTACGAGCAGTACTTC. Translation gives CASSDSFLSYEQYF.

For this clonotype: One end of the junction is discordant with germline, which a read error may explain. The chain has TRBV6-5 and TRBJ2-5, with TRBD2 matching 8 bases. The germline V gene has CDR1 MNHEY and CDR2 SVGAGI. The CDR3 has 15 residues. The CDR3 is CDSSSAGDLLETQYF. The CDR3 region has the DNA TGTGACAGCAGTTCAGCGGGGGACCTTTTAGAGACCCAGTACTTC.

The rearrangement joins TRBV6-5 to TRBJ1-2, with D possibly matching TRBD1 (5 bases). From germline, CDR1 is MNHEY and CDR2 SVGAGI. Trimming left V 3 bases short and J 4 bases short, with 12 bases between. The CDR3 extends over 14 amino acids. CDR3 in amino acids: CASSYFGTGYGYTF. DNA of the CDR3: TGTGCCAGCAGTTATTTCGGGACTGGCTATGGCTACACCTTC.

The sample holds one count of this clonotype. The chain is built from TRBV5-6 and TRBJ2-5; the D gene is possibly TRBD1 (6 bases). The CDR3 extends over 14 amino acids. Deletions cut 4 bases from V and 4 bases from J, with 14 bases between. Germline values: CDR1 SGHDT, CDR2 YYEEEE. CDR3 in amino acids: CASSRQVGLETQYF. The CDR3, as DNA: TGTGCCAGCAGCAGACAGGTCGGGCTAGAGACCCAGTACTTC.

This clonotype was seen repeatedly, ten times or more. The rearrangement uses TRBV6-5 and TRBJ1-2; D may be TRBD1 (6 bases). The CDR3 is made up of 17 amino acids. Germline lookup yields CDR1 MNHEY and CDR2 SVGAGI. The ends were cut back, 2 bases at V and 0 bases at J, with 16 bases in the middle. This CDR3 is CASSYRGRGRANYGYTF. For the CDR3, the DNA is TGTGCCAGCAGTTACCGGGGCAGGGGCCGAGCTAACTATGGCTACACCTTC.

In this sample, this clonotype turned up a few times. The CDR3 DNA reads as TGTGCCATCAGTGGAACCGGGACGGAGACCCAGTACTTC. This translates into CAISGTGTETQYF. This chain connects TRBV10-3 to TRBJ2-5; D might be TRBD1 or TRBD2, each matching 5 bases. The germline V and J ends were trimmed by 4 bases and 5 bases, with 11 bases remaining between them. Germline CDR1 reads ENHRY; CDR2 reads SYGVKD. The CDR3 contains 13 residues.

A few counts support this clonotype. The rearrangement joins TRBV6-6 to TRBJ1-1, with 11 bases aligning to TRBD1. Germline V CDR1 and CDR2: MNHNY, SVGAGI (reference sequence). Trimming at V came to 8 bases and at J to 4 bases, leaving 12 bases not matched to a gene. The CDR3 consists of 16 residues. CDR3 amino acids: CASGRDRGWWVTEAFF. The DNA of the CDR3 is TGTGCCAGCGGCCGGGACAGGGGGTGGTGGGTCACTGAAGCTTTCTTT.

The chain carries TRBV28 and TRBJ2-7; the D gene is possibly TRBD1 (6 bases). The CDR3 runs to 17 residues. Germline V gene sequence: CDR1 MDHEN, CDR2 SYDVKM. The germline V and J ends were trimmed by 2 bases and 1 base, with 18 bases remaining between them. The chain's CDR3 is CASSLLDRSTGSYEQYF. The CDR3 region has the DNA TGTGCCAGCAGTTTACTAGACCGCAGCACAGGGTCCTACGAGCAGTACTTC.

As for this clonotype: No conserved phenylalanine or tryptophan is present at the end of the CDR3, so a read error is the likely explanation. DNA of the CDR3: TGTGCCAGCAGCTTCGTTGGCAATGAGCAGTTCTCC. It yields the protein CASSFVGNEQFS. The chain joins TRBV11-2 to TRBJ2-1; D is ambiguous. The CDR3 covers 12 residues. The V and J ends lost 3 bases and 6 bases respectively, with 6 bases between them. From germline, CDR1 is SGHAT and CDR2 FQNNGV.

Many counts were recorded for this clonotype. The chain employs TRBV20-1 and TRBJ2-5, with 8 bases lining up with TRBD2. Germline V gene sequence: CDR1 DFQATT, CDR2 SNEGSKA (reference sequence). The length of the CDR3 is 16 residues. The CDR3 sequence: CSANSYTGGFGKTQYF. The CDR3 bases are TGCAGCGCCAACTCTTATACGGGAGGGTTCGGGAAGACCCAGTACTTC.

This clonotype was observed many times. CDR3 sequence: CASSLDHDRDTGELFF. CDR3 DNA: TGTGCCAGCAGCTTAGATCATGACAGGGACACCGGGGAGCTGTTTTTT. The chain combines TRBV7-6 with TRBJ2-2; 7 bases map to TRBD1. The CDR3 is made up of 16 amino acids. Germline V gene lookup returns CDR1 SGHVS and CDR2 FNYEAQ. V dropped 1 base and J dropped 3; count of bases not matched to a gene: 5.

There are a few counts of this clonotype. The rearrangement joins TRBV6-5 to TRBJ1-1; no definite D call. V lost 6 bases and J 9 bases, leaving 11 bases between the germline ends. Germline lookup yields CDR1 MNHEY and CDR2 SVGAGI. The CDR3 totals 11 residues. Here the CDR3 reads CASSSYLKAFF. As DNA, the CDR3 is TGTGCCAGCAGCTCCTATCTTAAAGCTTTCTTT.

About this clonotype itself: A clone one base away is much larger, so this may be a read error. This rearrangement joins TRBV7-2 to TRBJ2-2; 10 nucleotides match TRBD1. CDR3 length equals 15 residues. CDR1 and CDR2 from the germline V gene are SGHTA and FQGNSA. CDR3 region: CASRLTGGNTGALFF. The CDR3 DNA is TGTGCCAGCAGACTGACAGGGGGCAACACCGGGGCGCTGTTTTTT.

Only a few counts were recorded for this clonotype. The CDR3 region is CASSLFKGGQGRDEQFF. In nucleotides, the CDR3 is TGTGCCAGCAGTTTATTTAAGGGGGGACAGGGCCGGGATGAGCAGTTCTTC. The V and J genes are TRBV12-3 or TRBV12-4 and TRBJ2-1, with 9 bases identical to TRBD1. Trimming took 2 bases from V and 8 from J; bases not matched to a gene: 13. This CDR3 spans 17 amino acids.

V gene TRBV10-3 combines with J gene TRBJ1-2; TRBD1 matches 10 bases. The length of the CDR3 is 15 residues. The germline gives CDR1 ENHRY, CDR2 SYGVKD. With 2 bases clipped from V and 8 bases from J, the junction kept 8 bases outside the gene matches. Here the CDR3 DNA reads TGTGCCATCAGTGAGACTACGACAGGGGGCGAGGGCTACACCTTC. This translates into CAISETTTGGEGYTF.

The sample holds a few counts of this clonotype. The rearrangement joins TRBV12-3 or TRBV12-4 to TRBJ2-4; 14 bases fit TRBD2. The CDR3 totals 17 residues. The junction had 11 bases not matched to a gene; V was cut back by 3 bases and J by 10 bases. The CDR3 spells CASSFATPGLAGEIQYF. The CDR3 DNA sequence: TGTGCCAGCAGTTTCGCAACCCCGGGACTAGCGGGAGAGATTCAGTACTTC.

This chain uses TRBV7-2 with TRBJ2-7, with 11 bases lining up with TRBD2. V shed 2 bases, J shed 13 bases, and the junction held 13 bases outside the gene matches. Germline V gene data show CDR1 as SGHTA and CDR2 as FQGNSA. The CDR3 spans 15 residues. This chain's CDR3 is CASSLINGLAGGLYF. The CDR3 DNA reads TGTGCCAGCAGCTTAATTAACGGGCTAGCGGGAGGTCTATACTTC.

The rearrangement links TRBV6-1 to TRBJ1-1; TRBD1 is a possible D gene (5 bases). Germline V gene lookup returns CDR1 MNHNS and CDR2 SASEGT. V lost 5 bases and J lost 3, with 13 bases in between. The CDR3 runs 14 residues. CDR3: CASSRQLVYTEAFF. CDR3 in DNA: TGTGCCAGCAGTCGACAGTTAGTTTACACTGAAGCTTTCTTT.

Points on this clonotype: The junction departs from the called germline gene at one end, perhaps through a read error. The chain joins TRBV7-8 to TRBJ1-5; D might be TRBD1 (5 bases). CDR3 length: 15 amino acids. Germline loops: CDR1 SGHVS, CDR2 FQNEAQ. CDR3 residues: CASSDRGGSNQPQPF. The CDR3 DNA is TGTGCCAGCAGCGACCGCGGGGGGAGCAATCAGCCCCAGCCTTTT.

This clonotype was observed a few times. This chain uses TRBV19 with TRBJ2-1; 7 bases are shared with TRBD1. V lost 6 bases and J lost 2; bases outside the gene matches: 10. Germline-derived CDR1 and CDR2 are LNHDA and SQIVND (reference sequence). The CDR3 runs 16 residues. Here the CDR3 reads CASSSFDRDTYNEQFF. Written as DNA, the CDR3 is TGTGCCAGTAGCTCCTTTGACAGGGACACCTACAATGAGCAGTTCTTC.

This clonotype has a count of ten or more. The chain joins TRBV7-2 to TRBJ1-2, with TRBD1 matching 8 bases. The CDR3 runs to 14 residues. The germline CDR1 and CDR2 sequences are SGHTA and FQGNSA. Trimming at V came to 5 bases and at J to 5 bases, leaving 7 bases not matched to a gene. The CDR3 loop is CASSLDRGSYGYTF. CDR3 in DNA: TGTGCCAGCAGCCTTGACAGGGGCTCTTATGGCTACACCTTC. The full variable domain, in which reference TRBV7-2 and TRBJ1-2 provide the parts outside the CDR3, is GAGVSQSPSNKVTEKGKDVELRCDPISGHTALYWYRQSLGQGLEFLIYFQGNSAPDKSGLPSDRFSAERTGGSVSTLTIQRTQQEDSAVYLCASSLDRGSYGYTFGSGTRLTVV.

The chain employs TRBV7-8 and TRBJ1-2, with TRBD1 identical over 7 bases. Germline V gene lookup returns CDR1 SGHVS and CDR2 FQNEAQ. This CDR3 comprises 14 residues. The V gene end was trimmed by 5 bases and the J gene end by 4 bases; junction bases not matched to a gene: 7. DNA of the CDR3: TGTGCCAGCAGCCCCGGGGGACAGTTCTATGGCTACACCTTC. This translates into CASSPGGQFYGYTF.

There are a few counts of this clonotype. DNA of the CDR3: TGTGCCAGCAGCTCCTCCCGGGGGTCTGGGGCCAACGTCCTGACTTTC. This translates into CASSSSRGSGANVLTF. V usage is TRBV7-3 and J usage is TRBJ2-6, with D tentatively TRBD2 (6 bases). Germline CDR1 and CDR2: SGHTA and FQGTGA. The CDR3 runs to 16 residues. V dropped 4 bases and J dropped 1 base, with 11 bases sitting between them.

The chain is built from TRBV7-3 and TRBJ1-1; no reliable D call. V lost 3 bases to trimming and J lost 5 bases, with 10 bases between them. The CDR3 totals 13 residues. The V gene's germline CDR1 is SGHTA and CDR2 FQGTGA. The CDR3 nucleotides are TGTGCCAGCAGCTTTAAGGGTGGTACTGAAGCTTTCTTT. Encoded protein: CASSFKGGTEAFF.

The chain employs TRBV25-1 and TRBJ2-1; D is perhaps TRBD1 or TRBD2 (5 bases each). Germline CDR1 and CDR2: MGHDK and SYGVNS. The CDR3 length is 13 residues. With 8 bases removed from V and 1 base from J, the gap between germline ends came to 9 bases. CDR3 in DNA: TGTGCCAGCCAGGGCGGGTCCTACAATGAGCAGTTCTTC. It codes for CASQGGSYNEQFF.

There are many counts of this clonotype. This sequence joins TRBV7-9 and TRBJ2-7; 9 positions agree with TRBD1. After removal of 3 bases from V and 2 bases from J, the junction contained 5 bases not matched to a gene. This CDR3 comprises 15 residues. The germline V gene has CDR1 SEHNR and CDR2 FQNEAQ (reference sequence). The CDR3 coding sequence is TGTGCCAGCAGCTTGGGGACAGGGATGGCCTACGAGCAGTACTTC. The encoded protein is CASSLGTGMAYEQYF.

The V call is TRBV5-1, the J call TRBJ2-2; D may be TRBD2 (6 bases). Germline CDR1 is SGHRS and CDR2 is YFSETQ. This CDR3 spans 15 amino acids. The germline V and J ends were trimmed by 1 base and 6 bases, with 13 bases remaining between them. The CDR3 sequence: CASSLSGGDAGELFF. The CDR3 region has the DNA TGCGCCAGCAGCTTGTCCGGGGGTGACGCCGGGGAGCTGTTTTTT.